Detailed here is one T cell receptor beta chain. No antigen is known for it. The record originates from a study of T-cell reconstitution after alpha-beta-depleted transplantation in children. Findings of the study overall: Recipient T cells and thymic progenitors that survived were the source of the high TCRbeta diversity seen at day 60 in some patients. Reportedly, alpha-beta T cells present about two months post-transplant originated from several hundred expanded clones of graft origin. The authors attributed T-cell counts and diversity one year after transplant mostly to newly produced T cells.

Unique molecular identifiers were used in preparing the TCRbeta library. TCRdb reanalysed the PCR reads using MiXCR and keeps one entry per CDR3 protein. The sample shows 500,000 to 650,000 distinct CDR3 sequences, about an eighth of them seen only once. The clonotype comes from a female patient aged 2-10 years who had a stem cell transplant for aplastic anemia, so the T cells may come from the graft donor. The sequencing here drew on PBMCs, mostly from graft donor cells, taken 180 days after TCRalphabeta/CD19-depleted stem cell transplant.

The CDR3 spells CASSQGQLAGYEQFF. In DNA form, the CDR3 reads TGTGCCAGCAGCCAAGGACAACTAGCGGGATATGAGCAGTTCTTC. The rearrangement links TRBV4-2 to TRBJ2-1; 10 bases are shared with TRBD2. The germline CDR1 and CDR2 sequences are LGHNA and YNFKEQ. The CDR3 has 15 amino acids. V dropped 1 base and J dropped 8; count of bases not matched to a gene: 5.